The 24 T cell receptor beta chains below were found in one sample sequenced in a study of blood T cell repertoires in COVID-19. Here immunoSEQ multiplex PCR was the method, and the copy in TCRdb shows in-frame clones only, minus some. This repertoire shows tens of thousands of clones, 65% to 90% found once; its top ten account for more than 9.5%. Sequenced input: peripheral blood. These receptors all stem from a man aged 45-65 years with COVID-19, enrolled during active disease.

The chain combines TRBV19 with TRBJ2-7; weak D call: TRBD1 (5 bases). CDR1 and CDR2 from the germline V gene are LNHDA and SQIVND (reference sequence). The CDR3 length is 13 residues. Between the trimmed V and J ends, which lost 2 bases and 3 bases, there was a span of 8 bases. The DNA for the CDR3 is TGTGCCAGTAGTATAAAACAGGACTACGAGCAGTACTTC. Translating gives CASSIKQDYEQYF.

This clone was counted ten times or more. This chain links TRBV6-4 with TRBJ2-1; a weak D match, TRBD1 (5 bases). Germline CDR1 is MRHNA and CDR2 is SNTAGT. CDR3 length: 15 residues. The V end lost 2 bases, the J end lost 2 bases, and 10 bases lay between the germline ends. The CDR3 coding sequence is TGTGCCAGCAGTGACGGGGCAGGGCCCTACAATGAGCAGTTCTTC. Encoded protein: CASSDGAGPYNEQFF.

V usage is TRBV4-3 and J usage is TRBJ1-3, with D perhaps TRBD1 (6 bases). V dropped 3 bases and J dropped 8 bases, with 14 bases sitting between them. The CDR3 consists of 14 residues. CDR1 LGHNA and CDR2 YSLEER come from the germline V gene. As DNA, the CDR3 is TGCGCCAGCAGCCAGAAAATACAGGGACACACCATATATTTT. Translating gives CASSQKIQGHTIYF.

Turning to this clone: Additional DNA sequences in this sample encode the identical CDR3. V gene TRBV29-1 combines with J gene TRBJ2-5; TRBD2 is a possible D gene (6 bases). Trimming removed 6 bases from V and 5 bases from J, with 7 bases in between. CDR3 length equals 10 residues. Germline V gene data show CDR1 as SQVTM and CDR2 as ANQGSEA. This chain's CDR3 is CSVGGETQYF. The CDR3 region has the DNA TGCAGCGTCGGAGGGGAGACCCAGTACTTC.

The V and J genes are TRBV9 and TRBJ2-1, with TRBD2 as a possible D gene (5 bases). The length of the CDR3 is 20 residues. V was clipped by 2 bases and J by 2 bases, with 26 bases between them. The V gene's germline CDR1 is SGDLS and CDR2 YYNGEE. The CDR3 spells CASSVDQRKLLTGTYNEQFF. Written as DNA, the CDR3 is TGTGCCAGCAGCGTTGATCAAAGAAAACTCTTGACCGGGACCTACAATGAGCAGTTCTTC.

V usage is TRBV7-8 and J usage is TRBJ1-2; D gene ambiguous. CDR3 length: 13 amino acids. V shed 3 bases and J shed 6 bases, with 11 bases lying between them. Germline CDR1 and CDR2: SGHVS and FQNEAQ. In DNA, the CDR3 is TGTGCCAGCAGCTTCACCCTCGGGGATGGCTACACCTTC. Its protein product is CASSFTLGDGYTF. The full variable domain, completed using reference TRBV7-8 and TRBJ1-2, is GAGVSQSPRYKVAKRGQDVALRCDPISGHVSLFWYQQALGQGPEFLTYFQNEAQLDKSGLPSDRFFAERPEGSVSTLKIQRTQQEDSAVYLCASSFTLGDGYTFGSGTRLTVV.

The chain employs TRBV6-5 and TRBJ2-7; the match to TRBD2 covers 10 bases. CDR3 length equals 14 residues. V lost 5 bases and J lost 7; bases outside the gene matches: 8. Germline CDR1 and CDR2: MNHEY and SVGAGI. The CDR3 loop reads CASSTKREGREQYF. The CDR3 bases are TGTGCCAGCAGTACCAAGCGGGAGGGCAGAGAGCAGTACTTC.

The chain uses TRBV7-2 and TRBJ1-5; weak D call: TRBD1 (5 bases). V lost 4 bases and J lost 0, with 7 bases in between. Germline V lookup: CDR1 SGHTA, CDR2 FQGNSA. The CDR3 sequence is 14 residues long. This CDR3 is CASSWGGSNQPQHF. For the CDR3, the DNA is TGTGCCAGCAGCTGGGGGGGTAGCAATCAGCCCCAGCATTTT.

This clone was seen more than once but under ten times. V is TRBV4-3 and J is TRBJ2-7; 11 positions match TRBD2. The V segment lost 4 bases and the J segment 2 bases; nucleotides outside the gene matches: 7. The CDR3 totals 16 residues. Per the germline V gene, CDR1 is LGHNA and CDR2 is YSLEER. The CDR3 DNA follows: TGCGCCAGCAGCCGATCCTATAGCGGGAGGGCCTACGAGCAGTACTTC. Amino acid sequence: CASSRSYSGRAYEQYF.

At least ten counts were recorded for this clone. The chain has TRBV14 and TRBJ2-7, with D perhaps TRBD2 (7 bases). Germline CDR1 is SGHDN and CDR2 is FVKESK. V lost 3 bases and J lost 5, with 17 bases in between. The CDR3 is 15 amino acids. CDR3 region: CASSQTAGAANEQYF. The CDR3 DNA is TGTGCCAGCAGCCAGACCGCGGGGGCTGCGAACGAGCAGTACTTC.

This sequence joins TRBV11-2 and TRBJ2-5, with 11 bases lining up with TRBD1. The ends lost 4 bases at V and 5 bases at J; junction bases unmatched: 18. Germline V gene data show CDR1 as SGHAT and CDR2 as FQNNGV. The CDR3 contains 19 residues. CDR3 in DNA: TGTGCCAGCAGCTCGTTCGACGCCGGGACAGGGGGTATTAGGGAGACCCAGTACTTC. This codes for CASSSFDAGTGGIRETQYF.

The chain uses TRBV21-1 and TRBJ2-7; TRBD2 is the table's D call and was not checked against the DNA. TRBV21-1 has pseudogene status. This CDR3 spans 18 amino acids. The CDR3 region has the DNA TGTGCCAGCAGCAAAAATTATCCGGGCGGGGGATCGGGGTACGAGCAGTACTTC. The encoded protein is CASSKNYPGGGSGYEQYF.

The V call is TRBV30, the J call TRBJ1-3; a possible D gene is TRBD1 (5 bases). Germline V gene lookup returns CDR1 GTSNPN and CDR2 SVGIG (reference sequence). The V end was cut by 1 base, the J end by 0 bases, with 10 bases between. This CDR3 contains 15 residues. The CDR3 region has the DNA TGTGCCTGGAGTGAAGGGGATAGCTCTGGAAACACCATATATTTT. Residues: CAWSEGDSSGNTIYF.

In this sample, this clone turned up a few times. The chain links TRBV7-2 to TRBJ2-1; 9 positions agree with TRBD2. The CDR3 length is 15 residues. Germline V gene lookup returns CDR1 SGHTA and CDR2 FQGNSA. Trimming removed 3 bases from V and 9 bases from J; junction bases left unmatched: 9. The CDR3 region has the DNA TGTGCCAGCAGCTTTTTACCCGGTAGCGGGGGTGAGCAGTTCTTC. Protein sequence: CASSFLPGSGGEQFF.

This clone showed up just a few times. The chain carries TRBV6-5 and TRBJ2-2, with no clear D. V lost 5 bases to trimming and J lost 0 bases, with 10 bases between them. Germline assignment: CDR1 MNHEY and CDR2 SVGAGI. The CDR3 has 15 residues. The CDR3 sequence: CASSPKRTNTGELFF. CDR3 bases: TGTGCCAGCAGTCCTAAACGTACGAACACCGGGGAGCTGTTTTTT.

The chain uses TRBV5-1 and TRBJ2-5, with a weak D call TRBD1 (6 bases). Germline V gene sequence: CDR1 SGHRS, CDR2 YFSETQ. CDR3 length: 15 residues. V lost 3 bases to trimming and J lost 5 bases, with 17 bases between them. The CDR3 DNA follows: TGCGCCAGCAGCTCAGGGGACCCCAGATGGGAGACCCAGTACTTC. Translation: CASSSGDPRWETQYF.

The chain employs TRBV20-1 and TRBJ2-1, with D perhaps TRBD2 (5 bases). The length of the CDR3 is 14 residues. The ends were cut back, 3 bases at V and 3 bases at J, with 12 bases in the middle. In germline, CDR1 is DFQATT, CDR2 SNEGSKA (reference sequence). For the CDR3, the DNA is TGCAGTGCTAGTAGGTTAGCGTTCTACAATGAGCAGTTCTTC. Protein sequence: CSASRLAFYNEQFF.

CDR3 in DNA: TGTGCCAGCTCACCACGTAAGGGCCAAGGCGGCGGGTCCTACAATGAGCAGTTCTTC. The encoded protein is CASSPRKGQGGGSYNEQFF. The rearrangement uses TRBV18 and TRBJ2-1; possibly TRBD2 for D (5 bases). Germline CDR1 and CDR2: KGHSH and LQKENI. The CDR3 length is 19 residues. The ends were cut back, 1 base at V and 1 base at J, with 20 bases in the middle.

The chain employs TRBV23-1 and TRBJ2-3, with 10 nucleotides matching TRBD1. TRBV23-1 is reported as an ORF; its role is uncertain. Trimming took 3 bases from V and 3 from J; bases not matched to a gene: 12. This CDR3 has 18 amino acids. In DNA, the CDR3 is TGCGCCAGCAGTCATCCATTACCCGGGACAGGGGCGACAGATACGCAGTATTTT. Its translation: CASSHPLPGTGATDTQYF.

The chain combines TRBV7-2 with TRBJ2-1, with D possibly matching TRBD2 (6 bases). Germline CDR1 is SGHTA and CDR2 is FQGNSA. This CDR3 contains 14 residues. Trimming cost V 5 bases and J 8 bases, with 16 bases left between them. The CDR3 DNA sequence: TGTGCCAGCAGCGTGGGAGGAGGGTTCGATGAGCAGTTCTTC. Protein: CASSVGGGFDEQFF.

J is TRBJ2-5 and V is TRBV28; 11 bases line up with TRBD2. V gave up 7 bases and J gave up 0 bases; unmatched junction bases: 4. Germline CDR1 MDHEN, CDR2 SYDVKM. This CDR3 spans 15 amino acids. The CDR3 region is CASTRTSGYQETQYF. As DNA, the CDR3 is TGTGCCAGCACTCGGACTAGCGGGTACCAAGAGACCCAGTACTTC.

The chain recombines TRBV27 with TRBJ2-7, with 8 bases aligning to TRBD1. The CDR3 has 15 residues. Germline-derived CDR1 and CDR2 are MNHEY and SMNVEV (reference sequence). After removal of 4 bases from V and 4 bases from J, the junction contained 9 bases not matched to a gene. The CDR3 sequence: CASSSGQGRSYEQYF. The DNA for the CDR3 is TGTGCCAGCAGTTCTGGACAGGGACGCTCGTACGAGCAGTACTTC.

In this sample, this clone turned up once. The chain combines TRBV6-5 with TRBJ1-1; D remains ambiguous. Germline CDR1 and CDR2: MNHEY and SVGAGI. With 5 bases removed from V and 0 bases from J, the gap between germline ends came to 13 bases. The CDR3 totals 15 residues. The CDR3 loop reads CASSSRESLNTEAFF. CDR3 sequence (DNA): TGTGCCAGCAGTAGCCGGGAGTCCTTGAACACTGAAGCTTTCTTT.

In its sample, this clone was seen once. The CDR3 loop reads CASSNGENNSPLHF. The CDR3 nucleotides read TGTGCCAGCAGTAACGGAGAGAATAATTCACCCCTCCACTTT. The chain carries TRBV28 and TRBJ1-6; D gene unclear. Germline V gene data show CDR1 as MDHEN and CDR2 as SYDVKM. The CDR3 runs 14 residues. Trimming removed 5 bases from V and 5 bases from J, with 10 bases in between.